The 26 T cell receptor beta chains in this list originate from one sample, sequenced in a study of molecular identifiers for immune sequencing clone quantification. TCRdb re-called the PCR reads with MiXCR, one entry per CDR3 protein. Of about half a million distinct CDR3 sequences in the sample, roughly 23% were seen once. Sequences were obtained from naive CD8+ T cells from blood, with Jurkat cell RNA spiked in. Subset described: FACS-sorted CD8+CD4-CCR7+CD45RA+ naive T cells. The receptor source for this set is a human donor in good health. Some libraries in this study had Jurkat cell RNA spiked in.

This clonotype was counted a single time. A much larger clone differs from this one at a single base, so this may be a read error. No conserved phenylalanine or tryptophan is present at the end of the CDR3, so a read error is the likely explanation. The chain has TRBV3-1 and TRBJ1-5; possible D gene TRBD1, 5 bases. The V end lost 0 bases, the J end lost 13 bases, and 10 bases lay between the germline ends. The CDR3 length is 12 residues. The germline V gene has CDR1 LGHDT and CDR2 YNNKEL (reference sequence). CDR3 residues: CASSQESHRQHL. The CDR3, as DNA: TGTGCCAGCAGCCAAGAGTCCCACAGGCAGCATTTA.

CDR3 sequence (DNA): TGTGCCAGCAGCGTAGTCGGATATAGTAGCAGCGGGGAGCTGTTTTTT. Translating gives CASSVVGYSSSGELFF. J is TRBJ2-2 and V is TRBV9; D uncertain. The ends were cut back, 0 bases at V and 7 bases at J, with 16 bases in the middle. The CDR3 runs to 16 residues. The V gene's germline CDR1 is SGDLS and CDR2 YYNGEE.

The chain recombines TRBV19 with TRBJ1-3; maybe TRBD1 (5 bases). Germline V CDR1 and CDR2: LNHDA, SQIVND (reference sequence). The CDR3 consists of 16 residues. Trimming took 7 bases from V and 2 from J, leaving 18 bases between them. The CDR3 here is CASNVYGQGPGNTIYF. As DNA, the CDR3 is TGTGCCAGTAACGTATACGGTCAGGGACCTGGAAACACCATATATTTT.

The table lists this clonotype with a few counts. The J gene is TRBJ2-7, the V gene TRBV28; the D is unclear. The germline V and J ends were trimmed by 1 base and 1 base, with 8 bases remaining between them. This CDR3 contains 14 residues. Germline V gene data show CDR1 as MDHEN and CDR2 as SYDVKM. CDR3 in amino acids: CASSLLSRSYEQYF. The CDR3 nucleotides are TGTGCCAGCAGTTTATTATCCCGATCCTACGAGCAGTACTTC.

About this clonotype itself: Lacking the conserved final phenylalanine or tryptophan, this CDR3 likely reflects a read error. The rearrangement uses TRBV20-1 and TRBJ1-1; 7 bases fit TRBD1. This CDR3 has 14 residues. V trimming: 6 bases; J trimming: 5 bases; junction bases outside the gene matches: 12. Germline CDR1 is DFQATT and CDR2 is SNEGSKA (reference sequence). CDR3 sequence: CSAFARGQRTEAFS. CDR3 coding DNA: TGCAGTGCCTTTGCTAGGGGGCAAAGAACTGAAGCTTTCTCT.

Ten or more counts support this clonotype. The DNA of the CDR3 is TGCAGTGCTAGACTAGCGGGGGGAAGCTCCTACGAGCAGTACTTC. This codes for CSARLAGGSSYEQYF. The rearrangement joins TRBV20-1 to TRBJ2-7; 11 bases fit TRBD2. V shed 2 bases, J shed 0 bases, and the junction held 3 bases outside the gene matches. Germline values: CDR1 DFQATT, CDR2 SNEGSKA (reference sequence). The CDR3 spans 15 residues.

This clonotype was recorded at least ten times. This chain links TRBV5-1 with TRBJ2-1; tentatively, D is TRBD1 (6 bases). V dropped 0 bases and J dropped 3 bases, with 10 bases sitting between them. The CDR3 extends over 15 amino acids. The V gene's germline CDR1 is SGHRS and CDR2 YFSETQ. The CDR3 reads CASSLAPDSYNEQFF. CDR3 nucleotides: TGCGCCAGCAGCTTGGCCCCGGACAGCTACAATGAGCAGTTCTTC. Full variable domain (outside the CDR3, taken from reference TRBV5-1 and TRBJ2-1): KAGVTQTPRYLIKTRGQQVTLSCSPISGHRSVSWYQQTPGQGLQFLFEYFSETQRNKGNFPGRFSGRQFSNSRSEMNVSTLELGDSALYLCASSLAPDSYNEQFFGPGTRLTVL.

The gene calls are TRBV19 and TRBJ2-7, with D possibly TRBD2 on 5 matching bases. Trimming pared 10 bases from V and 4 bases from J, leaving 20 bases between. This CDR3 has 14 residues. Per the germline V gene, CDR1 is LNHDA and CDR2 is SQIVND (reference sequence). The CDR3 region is CATSAASRLYEQYF. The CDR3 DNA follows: TGTGCCACCTCAGCCGCTAGCAGGCTGTACGAGCAGTACTTC.

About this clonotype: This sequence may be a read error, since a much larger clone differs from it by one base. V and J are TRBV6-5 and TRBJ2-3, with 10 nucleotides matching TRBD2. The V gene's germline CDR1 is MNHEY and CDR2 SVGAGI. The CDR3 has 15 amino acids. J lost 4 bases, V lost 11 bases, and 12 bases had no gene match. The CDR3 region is CAVGQSGGVPDTQYF. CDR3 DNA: TGTGCCGTAGGGCAAAGCGGGGGGGTCCCAGATACGCAGTATTTT.

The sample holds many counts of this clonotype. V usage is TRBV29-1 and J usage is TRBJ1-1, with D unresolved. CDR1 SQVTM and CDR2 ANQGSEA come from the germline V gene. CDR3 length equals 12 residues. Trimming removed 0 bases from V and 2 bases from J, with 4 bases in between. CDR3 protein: CSVEDLNTEAFF. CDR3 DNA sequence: TGCAGCGTTGAAGACCTTAACACTGAAGCTTTCTTT.

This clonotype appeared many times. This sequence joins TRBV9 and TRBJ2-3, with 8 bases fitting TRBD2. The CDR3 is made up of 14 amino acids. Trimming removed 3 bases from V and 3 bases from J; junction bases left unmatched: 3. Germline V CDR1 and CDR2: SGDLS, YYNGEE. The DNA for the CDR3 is TGTGCCAGCAGCGACAGCGGGGGTACAGATACGCAGTATTTT. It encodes CASSDSGGTDTQYF.

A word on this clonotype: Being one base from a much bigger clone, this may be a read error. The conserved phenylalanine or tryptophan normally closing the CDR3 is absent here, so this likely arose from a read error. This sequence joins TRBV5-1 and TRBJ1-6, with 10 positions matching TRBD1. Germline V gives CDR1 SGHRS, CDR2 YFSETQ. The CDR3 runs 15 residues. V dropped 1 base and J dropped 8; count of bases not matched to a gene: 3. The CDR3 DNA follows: TGCGCCAGCAGCTTGTACGGACAGGGGGATTCACCCCTCCACTCT. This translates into CASSLYGQGDSPLHS.

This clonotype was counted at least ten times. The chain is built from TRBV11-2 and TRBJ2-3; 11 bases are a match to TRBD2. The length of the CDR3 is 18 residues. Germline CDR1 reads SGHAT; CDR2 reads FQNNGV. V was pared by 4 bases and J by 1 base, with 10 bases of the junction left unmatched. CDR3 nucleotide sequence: TGTGCCAGCAGCTCGGCTAGCGGGAGGTCCCCTGGCACAGATACGCAGTATTTT. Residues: CASSSASGRSPGTDTQYF.

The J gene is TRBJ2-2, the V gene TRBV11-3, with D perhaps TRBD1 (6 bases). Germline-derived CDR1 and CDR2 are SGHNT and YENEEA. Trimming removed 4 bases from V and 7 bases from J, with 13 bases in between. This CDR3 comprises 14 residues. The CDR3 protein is CASSSDRGHGELFF. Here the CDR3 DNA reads TGTGCCAGCAGCTCCGATCGGGGACACGGGGAGCTGTTTTTT.

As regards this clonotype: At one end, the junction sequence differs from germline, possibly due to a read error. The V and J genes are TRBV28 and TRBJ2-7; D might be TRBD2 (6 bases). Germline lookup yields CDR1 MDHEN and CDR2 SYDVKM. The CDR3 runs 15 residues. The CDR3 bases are TGTGCCATCAGTCCGTATAGCGGCCTCTCCTACGAGCAGTACTTC. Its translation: CAISPYSGLSYEQYF.

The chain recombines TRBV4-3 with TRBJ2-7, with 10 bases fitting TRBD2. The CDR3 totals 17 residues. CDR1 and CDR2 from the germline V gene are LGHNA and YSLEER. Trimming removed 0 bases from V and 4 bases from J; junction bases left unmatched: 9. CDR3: CASSQDRTGTSDYEQYF. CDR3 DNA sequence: TGCGCCAGCAGCCAAGATCGAACCGGGACTAGCGATTACGAGCAGTACTTC.

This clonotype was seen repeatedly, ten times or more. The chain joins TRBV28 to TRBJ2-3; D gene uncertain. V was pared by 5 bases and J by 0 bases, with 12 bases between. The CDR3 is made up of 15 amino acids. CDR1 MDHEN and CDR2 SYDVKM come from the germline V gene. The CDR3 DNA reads TGTGCCAGCAGTCTAAGGGCGGCTAGCACAGATACGCAGTATTTT. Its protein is CASSLRAASTDTQYF.

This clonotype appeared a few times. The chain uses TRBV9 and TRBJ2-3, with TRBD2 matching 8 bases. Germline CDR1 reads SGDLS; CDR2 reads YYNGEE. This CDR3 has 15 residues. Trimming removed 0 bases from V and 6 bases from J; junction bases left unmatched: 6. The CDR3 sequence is CASSVAGGPSDTQYF. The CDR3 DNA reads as TGTGCCAGCAGCGTAGCGGGAGGGCCCTCTGATACGCAGTATTTT.

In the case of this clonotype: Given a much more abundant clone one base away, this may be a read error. CDR3 loop: CASSPSEGGQETQYF. As DNA, the CDR3 is TGCGCCAGCAGCCCAAGCGAGGGCGGTCAAGAGACCCAGTACTTC. This chain joins TRBV4-1 and TRBJ2-5; D may be TRBD2 (5 bases). Looked up from germline, CDR1 is MGHRA and CDR2 is YSYEKL. Between the trimmed V and J ends, which lost 4 bases and 2 bases, there was a span of 14 bases. The length of the CDR3 is 15 residues.

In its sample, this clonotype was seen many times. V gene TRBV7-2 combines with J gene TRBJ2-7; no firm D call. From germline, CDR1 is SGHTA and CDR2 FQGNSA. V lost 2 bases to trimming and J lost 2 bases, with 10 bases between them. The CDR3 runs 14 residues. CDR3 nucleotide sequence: TGTGCCAGCAGCTTATACGGCCCGACCTACGAGCAGTACTTC. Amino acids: CASSLYGPTYEQYF.

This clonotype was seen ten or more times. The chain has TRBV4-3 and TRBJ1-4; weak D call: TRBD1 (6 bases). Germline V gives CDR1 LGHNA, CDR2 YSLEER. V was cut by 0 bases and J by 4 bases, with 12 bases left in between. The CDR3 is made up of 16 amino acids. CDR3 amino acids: CASSQEGQLFNEKLFF. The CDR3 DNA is TGCGCCAGCAGCCAAGAAGGACAGCTGTTTAATGAAAAACTGTTTTTT.

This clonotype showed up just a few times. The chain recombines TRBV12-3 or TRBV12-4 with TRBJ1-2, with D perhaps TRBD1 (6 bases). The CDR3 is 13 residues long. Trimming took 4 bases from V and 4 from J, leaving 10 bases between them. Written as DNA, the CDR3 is TGTGCCAGCAGTTCCGCACAGGGCTATGGCTACACCTTC. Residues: CASSSAQGYGYTF.

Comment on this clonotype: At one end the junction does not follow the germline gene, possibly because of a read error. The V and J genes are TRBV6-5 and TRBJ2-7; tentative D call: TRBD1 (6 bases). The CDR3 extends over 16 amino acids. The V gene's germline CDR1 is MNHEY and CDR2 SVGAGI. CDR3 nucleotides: TGTGCCAGCAGTTACTCGGGCAGGGGAAGGGCCTACGAGCGGTACTTC. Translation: CASSYSGRGRAYERYF.

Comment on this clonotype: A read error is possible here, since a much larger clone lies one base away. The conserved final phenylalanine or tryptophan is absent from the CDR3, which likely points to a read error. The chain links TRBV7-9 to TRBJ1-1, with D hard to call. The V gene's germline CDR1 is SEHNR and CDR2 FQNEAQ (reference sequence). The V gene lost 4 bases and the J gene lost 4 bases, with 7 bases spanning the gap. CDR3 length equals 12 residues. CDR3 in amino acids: CASSYGRTEAFS. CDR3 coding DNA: TGTGCCAGCAGCTACGGACGCACTGAAGCTTTCTCT.

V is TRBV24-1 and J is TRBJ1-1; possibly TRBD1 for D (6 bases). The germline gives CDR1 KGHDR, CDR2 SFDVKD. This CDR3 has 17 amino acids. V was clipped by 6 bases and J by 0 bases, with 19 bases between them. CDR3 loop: CATSSRARGGVNTEAFF. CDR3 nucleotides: TGTGCCACCAGTTCCCGGGCTCGAGGGGGGGTGAACACTGAAGCTTTCTTT.

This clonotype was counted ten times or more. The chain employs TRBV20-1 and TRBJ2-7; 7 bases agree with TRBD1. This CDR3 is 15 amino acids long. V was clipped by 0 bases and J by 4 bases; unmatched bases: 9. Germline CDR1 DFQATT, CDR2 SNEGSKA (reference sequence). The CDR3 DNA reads TGCAGTGCTAGAGAGTCGACAGGGTCGATGTACGAGCAGTACTTC. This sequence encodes CSARESTGSMYEQYF.